The T cell receptor beta chain described here comes from a study of T-cell reconstitution after alpha-beta-depleted transplantation in children. The study, taken as a whole, reports: T-cell numbers and diversity one year post-transplant derived largely from freshly generated T cells. It was surviving recipient T cells and thymic progenitors that gave some patients high TCRbeta diversity at day 60. Reportedly, only several hundred clones from non-depleted graft cells drove alpha-beta T-cell counts at about two months.

Unique molecular identifiers were incorporated during preparation of the TCRbeta library. TCRdb reprocessed the PCR reads with MiXCR, giving one entry per CDR3 protein. The data contain hundreds of thousands of distinct CDR3 sequences, under 15% of them singletons. The CDR3 runs to 11 residues. The germline gives CDR1 SNHLY, CDR2 FYNNEI. Trimming took off 8 bases at V and 6 bases at J, with 7 bases between the two ends. As concerns this clonotype: Its antigen is unknown.

The specimen comprised PBMCs, sampled before TCRalphabeta/CD19-depleted stem cell transplant. The V and J genes are TRBV2 and TRBJ2-2; no definite D call. The receptor's source is a girl under 10 years old with congenital amegakaryocytic thrombocytopenia, due to receive a stem cell transplant. CDR3 bases: TGTGCCAGCGAAGTTCCCGGGGAGCTGTTTTTT. Translation: CASEVPGELFF. The variable domain in full, completed from reference TRBV2 and TRBJ2-2, reads EPEVTQTPSHQVTQMGQEVILRCVPISNHLYFYWYRQILGQKVEFLVSFYNNEISEKSEIFDDQFSVERPDGSNFTLKIRSTKLEDSAMYFCASEVPGELFFGEGSRLTVL.